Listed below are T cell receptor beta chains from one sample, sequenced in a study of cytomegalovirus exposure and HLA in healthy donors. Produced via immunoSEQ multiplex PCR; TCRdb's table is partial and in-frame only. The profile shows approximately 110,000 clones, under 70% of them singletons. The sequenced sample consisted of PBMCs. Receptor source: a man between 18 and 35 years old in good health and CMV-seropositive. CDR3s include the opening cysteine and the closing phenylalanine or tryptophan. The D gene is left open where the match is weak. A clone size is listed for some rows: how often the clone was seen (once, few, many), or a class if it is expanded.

CDR3: CASSGTGFYEQYF
DNA: TGTGCCAGCAGTGGGACAGGCTTCTACGAGCAGTACTTC
D: TRBD1
size: once
V: TRBV6-5
J: TRBJ2-7

CDR3: CASTLAGAAYNEQFF
DNA: TGTGCCAGTACTCTAGCGGGGGCAGCCTACAATGAGCAGTTCTTC
D: TRBD2
size: few
V: TRBV19
J: TRBJ2-1

CDR3: CASSPGTGDRLYEKLFF
DNA: TGTGCCAGCAGCCCCGGGACAGGGGATCGTTTGTATGAAAAACTGTTTTTT
D: TRBD1
size: -
V: TRBV7-9
J: TRBJ1-4

CDR3: CASSGDSNPQPQHF
DNA: TGTGCCAGCAGCGGTGACTCAAACCCCCAGCCCCAGCATTTT
D: -
size: -
V: TRBV2
J: TRBJ1-5

CDR3: CASSLGLTGGETQYF
DNA: TGTGCCAGCAGCCTCGGCCTAACAGGTGGGGAGACCCAGTACTTC
D: -
size: -
V: TRBV5-6
J: TRBJ2-5

CDR3: CASRTKTGGTEAFF
DNA: TGTGCCAGCAGGACTAAAACAGGGGGCACTGAAGCTTTCTTT
D: TRBD1
size: -
V: TRBV6-5
J: TRBJ1-1

CDR3: CASSFPGSTNEKLFF
DNA: TGTGCCAGCAGTTTTCCAGGTTCTACTAATGAAAAACTGTTTTTT
D: -
size: -
V: TRBV28
J: TRBJ1-4

CDR3: CASSGEGELNYGYTF
DNA: TGTGCCAGTAGCGGAGAGGGGGAACTGAACTATGGCTACACCTTC
D: -
size: -
V: TRBV19
J: TRBJ1-2

CDR3: CASSQRTGTSVSTDTQYF
DNA: TGTGCCAGCAGCCAACGAACCGGGACTAGCGTTAGCACAGATACGCAGTATTTT
D: TRBD2
size: -
V: TRBV4-2
J: TRBJ2-3

CDR3: CASSTDRGPNQPQHF
DNA: TGTGCCAGCAGCACGGACAGGGGGCCGAATCAGCCCCAGCATTTT
D: TRBD1
size: -
V: TRBV6-5
J: TRBJ1-5

CDR3: CASSRHGGANGYTF
DNA: TGTGCCAGCAGCCGCCACGGGGGGGCAAATGGCTACACCTTC
D: -
size: -
V: TRBV5-6
J: TRBJ1-2

CDR3: CASSPSQSPQYF
DNA: TGTGCCAGCAGCCCCTCCCAGTCCCCCCAGTACTTC
D: -
size: -
V: TRBV9
J: TRBJ2-5

CDR3: CASSHGQVQQETQYF
DNA: TGTGCCAGCAGCCATGGACAGGTCCAGCAAGAGACCCAGTACTTC
D: TRBD1
size: -
V: TRBV7-8
J: TRBJ2-5

CDR3: CASSYGTSGDNEQFF
DNA: TGTGCCAGCAGCTACGGGACTAGCGGCGACAATGAGCAGTTCTTC
D: TRBD2
size: -
V: TRBV7-2
J: TRBJ2-1

CDR3: CASSQSNEQFF
DNA: TGTGCCAGCAGCCAATCCAATGAGCAGTTCTTC
D: -
size: -
V: TRBV11-2
J: TRBJ2-1

CDR3: CASSPFRPLRQGTDTQYF
DNA: TGTGCCAGCTCACCCTTTCGTCCTTTAAGACAGGGCACAGATACGCAGTATTTT
D: -
size: -
V: TRBV18
J: TRBJ2-3

CDR3: CASRQGPTNQPQHF
DNA: TGTGCCAGCAGACAGGGTCCGACCAATCAGCCCCAGCATTTT
D: -
size: -
V: TRBV2
J: TRBJ1-5

CDR3: CASSLNQAQYSPLHF
DNA: TGTGCCAGCAGCTTAAACCAGGCCCAGTATTCACCCCTCCACTTT
D: -
size: -
V: TRBV7-2
J: TRBJ1-6

CDR3: CSVEGRGGNEQFF
DNA: TGCAGCGTTGAAGGGAGGGGGGGCAATGAGCAGTTCTTC
D: -
size: -
V: TRBV29-1
J: TRBJ2-1

CDR3: CASSFGGGNTEAFF
DNA: TGCGCCAGCAGCTTCGGGGGGGGGAACACTGAAGCTTTCTTT
D: -
size: -
V: TRBV5-1
J: TRBJ1-1

CDR3: CASSHPGDNQPQHF
DNA: TGTGCCAGCAGCCATCCGGGAGACAATCAGCCCCAGCATTTT
D: -
size: -
V: TRBV6-6
J: TRBJ1-5

CDR3: CASSPGTGGYEQFF
DNA: TGTGCCAGCAGCCCCGGGACAGGGGGCTATGAGCAGTTCTTC
D: TRBD1
size: -
V: TRBV7-2
J: TRBJ2-1

CDR3: CASSYLTQTPYGYTF
DNA: TGTGCCAGCAGTTACCTGACACAGACCCCCTATGGCTACACCTTC
D: -
size: -
V: TRBV6-5
J: TRBJ1-2

CDR3: CASSLRAGGGLGGNTIYF
DNA: TGCGCCAGCAGCTTGAGGGCAGGGGGCGGCTTAGGTGGAAACACCATATATTTT
D: TRBD1
size: -
V: TRBV5-1
J: TRBJ1-3

CDR3: CASRKQGLDQPQHF
DNA: TGTGCCAGCAGAAAACAGGGGTTAGATCAGCCCCAGCATTTT
D: TRBD1
size: -
V: TRBV6-5
J: TRBJ1-5

CDR3: CASSFRYQAETQYF
DNA: TGTGCCAGCAGCTTTCGGTACCAGGCGGAGACCCAGTACTTC
D: -
size: -
V: TRBV7-6
J: TRBJ2-5